This is a list of T cell receptor beta chains from one sample in a study of CD8+ T cells in alopecia areata. Some clones are missing from TCRdb's copy, which holds only in-frame ones; the method was immunoSEQ multiplex PCR. Among more than 130,000 clones listed, roughly four fifths were seen once. Sequences were derived from CD8+ T cells sorted from blood, sampled at week 4, from a patient treated with tofacitinib. The receptors derive from a human donor with alopecia areata. Both conserved end residues are trimmed from each CDR3. Each record gives: V gene, J gene, CDR3 protein.

>TRBV4-1|TRBJ2-7
ASSRYTDSYEQY
>TRBV5-6|TRBJ2-7
ASSWGLGGSYEQY
>TRBV6-5|TRBJ2-5
ASSYSSKETQY
>TRBV23-1|TRBJ1-3
ARGGRTPRSGNTIY
>TRBV4-3|TRBJ1-1
ASSQHQERPNTEAF
>TRBV10-2|TRBJ1-5
ASSTGSGSNQPQH
>TRBV7-2|TRBJ1-2
ASSFGGNGYT
>TRBV30|TRBJ2-7
AWSGIVKHEQY
>TRBV7-9|TRBJ2-1
ASSVHYNEQF
>TRBV25-1|TRBJ1-2
ASSEIGVGYT
>TRBV27|TRBJ2-7
ASSSRTGGSYEQY
>TRBV28|TRBJ2-3
ASAGTDTQY
>TRBV4-3|TRBJ2-7
ASSQGVGVTYEQY
>TRBV7-9|TRBJ1-2
ASSLRTIPDL
>TRBV6-5|TRBJ2-2
ASSYSGVVGGELF
>TRBV4-2|TRBJ2-3
ASSQEASGLITDTQY
>TRBV11-2|TRBJ2-3
ASSLPPEAPFTDTQY
>TRBV23-1|TRBJ2-7
ASTRQGPVEQY
>TRBV19|TRBJ1-5
ASDPKGYGNQPQH
>TRBV7-9|TRBJ2-3
ASSLLGPMNTQY
>TRBV5-4|TRBJ2-7
ASSVRGSVEQY
>TRBV29-1|TRBJ2-7
SVVQGLSHGEQY
>TRBV29-1|TRBJ2-1
SVEVRGGYNEQF
>TRBV25-1|TRBJ2-1
ASSESRDRGKGEQF
>TRBV5-1|TRBJ1-4
ASSSGQTATNEKLF
>TRBV27|TRBJ1-2
ASSFIGSDTNYGYT
>TRBV30|TRBJ2-1
AWSPGSYNEQF
>TRBV5-4|TRBJ2-7
ASSLSAGSEQY
>TRBV4-3|TRBJ2-3
ASSYGTGPGDTQY
>TRBV7-8|TRBJ2-1
ASFGPPGEQF
>TRBV15|TRBJ2-3
ATSGSGLDTQY
>TRBV4-3|TRBJ1-1
ASSQDFAQTGEAF
>TRBV5-6|TRBJ2-2
ASSLNFDSANTGELF
>TRBV21-1|TRBJ2-7
ASSKVRGGPYEQY
>TRBV9|TRBJ2-7
ASSADREVDEQY
>TRBV7-2|TRBJ2-1
ASSFLSGGANEQF
>TRBV7-2|TRBJ2-3
ASSRPGSTDTQY
>TRBV7-8|TRBJ2-5
ASSFKIEETQY
>TRBV27|TRBJ1-2
ASSGYT
>TRBV5-6|TRBJ2-7
ASSMIPYEQY
>TRBV4-1|TRBJ2-7
ASSQQDYRESSYEQY
>TRBV6-5|TRBJ2-1
ASSYSGTSYNEQF
>TRBV4-1|TRBJ2-7
ASSQEVQGPTYEQY
>TRBV4-1|TRBJ2-5
ASSQEGRETQY
>TRBV13|TRBJ2-1
ASSLAGTGSSYNEQF
>TRBV29-1|TRBJ2-4
SVEEGGTSLAKNIQY
>TRBV19|TRBJ2-7
ASSISTAPGYEQY
>TRBV28|TRBJ1-6
ASTLTGENSPLH
>TRBV9|TRBJ2-3
ASTSLAGGFTDTQY
>TRBV15|TRBJ2-4
ATSRDLGTRGNIQY
>TRBV13|TRBJ2-3
ASSLRRTVTDTQY
>TRBV25-1|TRBJ2-5
ASSDPPTAQY